One T cell receptor beta chain is described in this entry. Its matching antigen is unknown. Data came from immunoSEQ multiplex PCR; TCRdb stores just in-frame clones and leaves some out. The table lists around 40,000 clones, almost 85% of them singletons, with roughly 13% in the top ten. Time point of the sample: peripheral blood 6 weeks after treatment start. Urothelial carcinoma in patients was locally advanced or metastatic. CDR3 size: 14 residues. Trimming removed 0 bases from V and 3 bases from J, with 8 bases in between. Per germline, CDR1 SEHNR and CDR2 FQNEAQ (reference sequence). The sample originates from a study of PD-L1 blockade in urothelial cancer. The study's findings and limits: Durable-benefit patients expanded tumor-associated blood clones more at 3 weeks.

The source of this sequence is a man in his 60s with urothelial cancer. The sequencing used PBMCs, collected around atezolizumab (anti-PD-L1) treatment. The chain links TRBV7-9 to TRBJ1-1; D not certain. Here the CDR3 DNA reads TGTGCCAGCAGCTTAGCGTGGGCCGACACTGAAGCTTTCTTT. Translation gives CASSLAWADTEAFF.